Following are 17 T cell receptor beta chains from one sample sequenced in a study of OX40 agonist ivuxolimab in advanced cancers. Some clones are missing from TCRdb's copy, which holds only in-frame ones; the method was immunoSEQ multiplex PCR. The repertoire holds approximately 79,000 clones, with 85% to 90% as singletons. The material sequenced was CD4+ or CD8+ T cells sorted from blood, taken in a trial of the OX40 agonist ivuxolimab. Source of these receptors: an adult with an advanced solid tumor such as melanoma, head and neck, liver or kidney cancer.

The gene calls are TRBV6-1 and TRBJ1-6; no clear D. V lost 3 bases and J lost 11, with 14 bases in between. Looked up from germline, CDR1 is MNHNS and CDR2 is SASEGT. The CDR3 consists of 14 residues. The CDR3 DNA is TGTGCCAGCAGTGAGGCACAAGGAGAGACACCCCTCCACTTT. Translating gives CASSEAQGETPLHF.

The chain has TRBV27 and TRBJ1-5; TRBD1 aligns across 11 bases. V lost 5 bases, J lost 0 bases, and 3 bases stayed unmatched. The CDR3 totals 16 residues. CDR1 and CDR2 from the germline V gene are MNHEY and SMNVEV (reference sequence). CDR3 in amino acids: CASSPGTGGSNQPQHF. CDR3 bases: TGTGCCAGCAGTCCGGGGACAGGGGGTAGCAATCAGCCCCAGCATTTT.

This clone appeared a few times. This chain links TRBV29-1 with TRBJ1-4; no reliable D call. The CDR3 runs to 12 residues. V lost 7 bases, J lost 5 bases, and 11 bases lay in between. The V gene's germline CDR1 is SQVTM and CDR2 ANQGSEA. The CDR3 sequence is CSAGMRNEKLFF. The CDR3, as DNA: TGCAGCGCGGGGATGCGGAATGAAAAACTGTTTTTT.

A single count supports this clone. The V call is TRBV7-9, the J call TRBJ2-3; D remains unclear. V gave up 1 base and J gave up 0 bases, with 2 bases separating them. In germline, CDR1 is SEHNR, CDR2 FQNEAQ (reference sequence). CDR3 length: 13 residues. This chain's CDR3 is CASSLVSTDTQYF. The CDR3 nucleotides are TGTGCCAGCAGCTTAGTCAGCACAGATACGCAGTATTTT.

The V call is TRBV6-6, the J call TRBJ1-5; D remains unclear. Germline assignment: CDR1 MNHNY and CDR2 SVGAGI (reference sequence). The CDR3 is 16 amino acids. Trimming cost V 3 bases and J 0 bases, with 12 bases left between them. CDR3 loop: CASSYTVGSSNQPQHF. The CDR3 DNA follows: TGTGCCAGCAGTTATACAGTAGGGAGTAGCAATCAGCCCCAGCATTTT.

This chain uses TRBV14 with TRBJ2-1; no reliable D call. The V gene lost 1 base and the J gene lost 7 bases, with 14 bases spanning the gap. Germline CDR1 reads SGHDN; CDR2 reads FVKESK. This CDR3 has 15 residues. The CDR3 nucleotides read TGTGCCAGCAGCCAAGTTGAAAAATGGGGAAATGAGCAGTTCTTC. It codes for CASSQVEKWGNEQFF.

The chain carries TRBV27 and TRBJ2-3; D not resolved. Germline V gives CDR1 MNHEY, CDR2 SMNVEV (reference sequence). The CDR3 is 15 residues long. V dropped 3 bases and J dropped 6 bases, with 16 bases sitting between them. This CDR3 is CASSLRRQASDTQYF. The CDR3 coding sequence is TGTGCCAGCAGTTTGCGAAGGCAGGCCTCCGATACGCAGTATTTT.

The chain has TRBV7-6 and TRBJ2-3; D is unclear. Germline V gene data show CDR1 as SGHVS and CDR2 as FNYEAQ. V lost 2 bases and J lost 3, with 9 bases in between. The CDR3 extends over 14 amino acids. The DNA for the CDR3 is TGTGCCAGCAGCTTACGGAAGGCGACAGATACGCAGTATTTT. Translation: CASSLRKATDTQYF.

The CDR3 nucleotides are TGTGCCAGCAACAACCCGCCGGGGGTGGAAGGAGAAAAACTGTTTTTT. Translation gives CASNNPPGVEGEKLFF. The rearrangement joins TRBV28 to TRBJ1-4, with D possibly matching TRBD1 (5 bases). Germline CDR1 reads MDHEN; CDR2 reads SYDVKM. Trimming left V 7 bases short and J 8 bases short, with 23 bases between. This CDR3 comprises 16 residues.

V and J are TRBV7-2 and TRBJ2-7; 8 nucleotides agree with TRBD2. Germline loops: CDR1 SGHTA, CDR2 FQGNSA. This CDR3 is 13 amino acids long. The V and J ends lost 5 bases and 5 bases, in that order; junction bases with no gene match: 5. The chain's CDR3 is CASSSGRVNEQYF. CDR3 coding DNA: TGTGCCAGCAGCAGCGGGAGAGTCAACGAGCAGTACTTC.

V gene TRBV5-1 combines with J gene TRBJ2-3, with D possibly TRBD1 on 5 matching bases. This CDR3 has 14 amino acids. V lost 2 bases to trimming and J lost 2 bases, with 9 bases between them. CDR1 SGHRS and CDR2 YFSETQ come from the germline V gene. The CDR3 DNA sequence: TGCGCCAGCAGCTTACCGACAGCCACAGATACGCAGTATTTT. Translating it yields CASSLPTATDTQYF.

This clone was seen only a few times. This chain connects TRBV5-1 to TRBJ2-1; 7 nucleotides line up with TRBD2. This CDR3 comprises 14 residues. V gave up 0 bases and J gave up 6 bases; unmatched junction bases: 3. Germline-derived CDR1 and CDR2 are SGHRS and YFSETQ. The CDR3 sequence is CASSLALAVNEQFF. The CDR3 DNA reads as TGCGCCAGCAGCTTGGCGCTAGCGGTCAATGAGCAGTTCTTC.

This chain connects TRBV5-8 to TRBJ2-7; the D gene is possibly TRBD1 (6 bases). The CDR3 length is 12 residues. Germline CDR1 and CDR2: SGHTS and YDEGEE. Trimming left V 6 bases short and J 4 bases short, with 11 bases between. Here the CDR3 reads CASTNDRYEQYF. CDR3 bases: TGTGCCAGCACCAACGACAGGTACGAGCAGTACTTC.

This rearrangement joins TRBV27 to TRBJ2-7, with unresolved D. CDR1 is MNHEY and CDR2 is SMNVEV in the germline V gene (reference sequence). V was cut by 7 bases and J by 6 bases, with 10 bases left in between. The length of the CDR3 is 11 residues. This chain's CDR3 is CASKGSAEQYF. Written as DNA, the CDR3 is TGTGCCAGCAAGGGTTCCGCCGAGCAGTACTTC.

The V call is TRBV18, the J call TRBJ1-4, with TRBD1 matching 9 bases. The junction had 4 bases not matched to a gene; V was cut back by 3 bases and J by 8 bases. The germline V gene encodes CDR1 KGHSH and CDR2 LQKENI. The CDR3 contains 14 residues. This chain's CDR3 is CASSPGQGKEKLFF. The CDR3 nucleotides are TGTGCCAGCTCACCGGGACAGGGAAAAGAAAAACTGTTTTTT.

The genes are TRBV18 and TRBJ1-1, with 8 bases aligning to TRBD1. The J segment lost 2 bases and the V segment lost 3 bases, leaving 5 bases of the junction unmatched. Germline V gene data show CDR1 as KGHSH and CDR2 as LQKENI. This CDR3 region has 15 residues. The CDR3 sequence: CASSPSGTGNTEAFF. CDR3 DNA sequence: TGTGCCAGCTCACCTTCCGGGACAGGCAACACTGAAGCTTTCTTT.

The rearrangement uses TRBV6-5 and TRBJ1-4; TRBD1 might be the D (6 bases). Germline CDR1 and CDR2: MNHEY and SVGAGI. V shed 5 bases and J shed 4 bases, with 14 bases lying between them. The CDR3 length is 15 residues. CDR3 in amino acids: CASSTRGRGNEKLFF. The CDR3 DNA is TGTGCCAGCAGTACCAGGGGCCGGGGTAATGAAAAACTGTTTTTT.